The clone carrying this TCR beta chain was recorded at least ten times. No antigen is known for it. Unique molecular identifiers tagged the TCRbeta library. One entry per CDR3 protein, called by TCRdb with MiXCR from the PCR reads. The sample consists of hundreds of thousands of distinct CDR3 sequences, over 9.5% of them appearing once. This specimen comes from a study of T-cell reconstitution after alpha-beta-depleted transplantation in children. General study points: Among T cells one year after transplant, newly produced cells accounted for most counts and diversity. It was reported that alpha-beta T cells came from several hundred expanded graft clones (about two months after transplant).

Germline V lookup: CDR1 DFQATT, CDR2 SNEGSKA (reference sequence). The CDR3 is 12 residues long. The material sequenced was PBMCs, taken before TCRalphabeta/CD19-depleted stem cell transplant. This chain joins TRBV20-1 and TRBJ2-4; TRBD2 matches 10 bases. The sequence was collected from a child aged 2-9 years with inherited bone marrow failure, due to receive a stem cell transplant. The CDR3 loop is CSPGTSEDIQYF. The CDR3, as DNA: TGCAGCCCTGGGACTAGCGAGGACATTCAGTACTTC.